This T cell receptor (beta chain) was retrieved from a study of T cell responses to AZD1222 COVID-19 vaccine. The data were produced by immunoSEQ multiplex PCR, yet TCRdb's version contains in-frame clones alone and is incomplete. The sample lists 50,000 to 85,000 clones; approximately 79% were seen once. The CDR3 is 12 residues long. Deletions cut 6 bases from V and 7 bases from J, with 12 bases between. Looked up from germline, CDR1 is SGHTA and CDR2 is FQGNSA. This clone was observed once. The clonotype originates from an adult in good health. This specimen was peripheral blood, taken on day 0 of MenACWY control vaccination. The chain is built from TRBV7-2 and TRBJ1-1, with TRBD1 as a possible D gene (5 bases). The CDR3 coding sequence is TGTGCCAGCAGAACCCAGGGTGGTGAAGCTTTCTTT. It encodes CASRTQGGEAFF.